These 15 T cell receptor beta chains were all obtained from the same sample, sequenced in a study of PD-1 and CTLA-4 blockade in melanoma. Sequencing used immunoSEQ multiplex PCR; TCRdb keeps in-frame clones, though not all of them. Counted here are nearly 30,000 clones, roughly 91% occurring once; the ten biggest clones make up around 8.5%. The sample consisted of CD8+ T cells from peripheral blood, taken before anti-PD-1 treatment. All receptors derive from a human donor with melanoma.

The chain recombines TRBV6-1 with TRBJ1-1; a weak D match, TRBD1 (5 bases). Germline lookup yields CDR1 MNHNS and CDR2 SASEGT. CDR3 length: 13 amino acids. V dropped 8 bases and J dropped 6 bases, with 16 bases sitting between them. CDR3 nucleotides: TGTGCCAGCGGCGAGACAGAGGGTTCTGAAGCTTTCTTT. It encodes CASGETEGSEAFF.

This clone was seen only a few times. The chain couples TRBV6-5 to TRBJ2-7; 8 nucleotides match TRBD2. Looked up from germline, CDR1 is MNHEY and CDR2 is SVGAGI. This CDR3 region has 15 residues. V lost 2 bases, J lost 3 bases, and 6 bases stayed unmatched. This CDR3 is CASSYAGLGYYEQYF. The CDR3 coding sequence is TGTGCCAGCAGTTACGCGGGACTAGGCTACTACGAGCAGTACTTC.

This chain connects TRBV7-9 to TRBJ1-1, with D possibly TRBD1 on 6 matching bases. The germline gives CDR1 SEHNR, CDR2 FQNEAQ (reference sequence). The CDR3 runs 16 residues. With 4 bases removed from V and 3 bases from J, the gap between germline ends came to 18 bases. The CDR3 is CASSSLEGGADTEAFF. The CDR3 bases are TGTGCCAGCAGCTCGCTTGAGGGGGGCGCGGACACTGAAGCTTTCTTT.

The chain is built from TRBV2 and TRBJ1-1; the match to TRBD1 covers 10 bases. With V trimmed by 5 bases and J by 1 base, 1 base remained unmatched. The CDR3 consists of 14 residues. The V gene's germline CDR1 is SNHLY and CDR2 FYNNEI. CDR3 sequence (DNA): TGTGCCAGCAGTTGGGACAGGGGGAACACTGAAGCTTTCTTT. Amino acids: CASSWDRGNTEAFF.

The rearrangement links TRBV28 to TRBJ2-1; D remains ambiguous. V was clipped by 7 bases and J by 0 bases, with 7 bases between them. CDR1 is MDHEN and CDR2 is SYDVKM in the germline V gene. CDR3 length: 13 amino acids. This chain's CDR3 is CASTPNSYNEQFF. CDR3 coding DNA: TGTGCCAGCACGCCCAACTCCTACAATGAGCAGTTCTTC.

The rearrangement links TRBV2 to TRBJ2-1, with TRBD1 matching over 8 bases. This CDR3 spans 15 amino acids. V trimming: 6 bases; J trimming: 8 bases; junction bases outside the gene matches: 12. The germline CDR1 and CDR2 sequences are SNHLY and FYNNEI. The CDR3 loop reads CASSERDRTSYEQFF. The CDR3 region has the DNA TGTGCCAGCAGCGAACGGGACAGGACGAGTTATGAGCAGTTCTTC.

This clone has a single count. V and J are TRBV10-2 and TRBJ1-1, with a tentative D call TRBD1 (5 bases). The length of the CDR3 is 10 residues. Trimming stripped 7 bases from V and 11 bases from J, with 11 bases between. Germline values: CDR1 WSHSY, CDR2 SAAADI. CDR3 in DNA: TGCGCCAGCAAAGGGGAGGGGGCTTTCTTT. Residues: CASKGEGAFF.

V is TRBV19 and J is TRBJ2-2; no firm D call. Germline V gene data show CDR1 as LNHDA and CDR2 as SQIVND (reference sequence). The ends were cut back, 11 bases at V and 7 bases at J, with 20 bases in the middle. The CDR3 runs to 14 residues. The CDR3 bases are TGTGCCCCAGTAGTACCATTAGACATCGGGGAGCTGTTTTTT. Translated, it gives CAPVVPLDIGELFF.

This clone showed up just once. The chain carries TRBV19 and TRBJ1-2, with TRBD1 identical over 7 bases. The CDR3 has 11 residues. CDR1 is LNHDA and CDR2 is SQIVND in the germline V gene (reference sequence). Trimming cost V 8 bases and J 5 bases; bases outside gene matches: 2. In DNA, the CDR3 is TGTGCCAGTCTACAGGGGTATGGCTACACCTTC. Its translation is CASLQGYGYTF.

The chain has TRBV6-1 and TRBJ2-7, with D perhaps TRBD1 (6 bases). V shed 3 bases and J shed 2 bases, with 11 bases lying between them. The CDR3 has 14 residues. The germline gives CDR1 MNHNS, CDR2 SASEGT. The CDR3 DNA reads as TGTGCCAGCAGTGAGGCAGGGGCACCCTACGAGCAGTACTTC. It codes for CASSEAGAPYEQYF.

V usage is TRBV5-1 and J usage is TRBJ2-1; TRBD2 agrees at 7 bases. CDR3 length: 12 residues. Trimming cost V 7 bases and J 7 bases; bases outside gene matches: 5. Germline CDR1 SGHRS, CDR2 YFSETQ. CDR3 in DNA: TGCGCCAGCGGGCGGGAGACGAATGAGCAGTTCTTC. Translating it yields CASGRETNEQFF.

The V call is TRBV3-1 (or the pseudogene TRBV3-2), the J call TRBJ2-7; 9 bases match TRBD1. V was clipped by 1 base and J by 3 bases; unmatched bases: 1. Per germline, CDR1 LGHDT and CDR2 YNNKEL (reference sequence). The CDR3 extends over 14 amino acids. The DNA of the CDR3 is TGTGCCAGCAGCCAAGGGGGACAGGGCTACGAGCAGTACTTC. This translates into CASSQGGQGYEQYF.

The gene calls are TRBV11-2 and TRBJ1-4; D is unclear. V was trimmed by 1 base and J by 2 bases, leaving 14 bases between them. Germline CDR1 and CDR2: SGHAT and FQNNGV. This CDR3 spans 17 amino acids. The CDR3 DNA reads TGTGCCAGCAGCTTAGGTCGGGGATTACCGACTAATGAAAAACTGTTTTTT. The encoded protein is CASSLGRGLPTNEKLFF.

The chain recombines TRBV30 with TRBJ2-5, with 8 bases matching TRBD1. Germline trimming cut 0 bases from V and 4 bases from J; bases unmatched to any gene: 4. CDR1 GTSNPN and CDR2 SVGIG come from the germline V gene (reference sequence). This CDR3 region has 14 residues. CDR3 region: CAWSVEDRGETQYF. CDR3 DNA: TGTGCCTGGAGTGTCGAAGACAGGGGAGAGACCCAGTACTTC.

As for this clone: Other nucleotide sequences from this sample produce the same CDR3. The rearrangement uses TRBV2 and TRBJ2-7; TRBD1 aligns across 9 bases. This CDR3 has 14 residues. CDR1 is SNHLY and CDR2 is FYNNEI in the germline V gene. J was trimmed by 1 base and V by 4 bases; bases with no gene match: 2. CDR3: CASSVGTGSYEQYF. In DNA, the CDR3 is TGTGCCAGCAGTGTAGGGACAGGGTCCTACGAGCAGTACTTC. Full variable domain (rest looked up from reference TRBV2 and TRBJ2-7): EPEVTQTPSHQVTQMGQEVILRCVPISNHLYFYWYRQILGQKVEFLVSFYNNEISEKSEIFDDQFSVERPDGSNFTLKIRSTKLEDSAMYFCASSVGTGSYEQYFGPGTRLTVT.